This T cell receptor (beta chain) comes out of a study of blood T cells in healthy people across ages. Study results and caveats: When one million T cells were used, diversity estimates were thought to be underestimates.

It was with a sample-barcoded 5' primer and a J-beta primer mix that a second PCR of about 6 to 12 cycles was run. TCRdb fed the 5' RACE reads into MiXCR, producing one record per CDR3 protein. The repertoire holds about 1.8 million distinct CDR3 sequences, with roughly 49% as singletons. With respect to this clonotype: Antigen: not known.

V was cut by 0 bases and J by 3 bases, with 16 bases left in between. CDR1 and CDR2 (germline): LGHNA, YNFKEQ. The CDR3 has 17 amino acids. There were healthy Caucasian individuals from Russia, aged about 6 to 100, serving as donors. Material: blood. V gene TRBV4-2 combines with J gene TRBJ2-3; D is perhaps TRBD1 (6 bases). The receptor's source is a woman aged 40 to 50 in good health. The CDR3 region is CASSQEGLNRATDTQYF. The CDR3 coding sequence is TGTGCCAGCAGCCAAGAGGGGTTGAACAGGGCGACAGATACGCAGTATTTT.